The 20 T cell receptor beta chains in this list originate from one sample, sequenced in a study of PD-L1 blockade in urothelial cancer. Stated time point: peripheral blood 6 weeks after treatment start. The table came from immunoSEQ multiplex PCR; TCRdb's copy has only in-frame clones and leaves some out. The table lists under 150,000 clones, about 89% of them singletons. Sequenced here: PBMCs, sampled around atezolizumab (anti-PD-L1) treatment. The source of these receptors is a man between 60 and 75 years old with urothelial cancer.

The CDR3 loop reads CASSLGLAGLNEQFF. CDR3 nucleotides: TGTGCCAGCAGCTTGGGACTAGCGGGACTCAATGAGCAGTTCTTC. This chain joins TRBV7-3 and TRBJ2-1; 13 positions agree with TRBD2. Unmatched junction bases numbered 2, after V lost 3 bases and J lost 6 bases. The germline gives CDR1 SGHTA, CDR2 FQGTGA. This CDR3 has 15 amino acids.

The chain couples TRBV11-3 to TRBJ2-3; D might be TRBD1 (6 bases). The CDR3 spans 14 residues. Germline V gene sequence: CDR1 SGHNT, CDR2 YENEEA. V lost 1 base and J lost 8, with 13 bases in between. The DNA of the CDR3 is TGTGCCAGCAGCTTAGGCAGGGGTGAGAGTACGCAGTATTTT. Translating it yields CASSLGRGESTQYF.

Concerning this clone: One end of the junction varies from germline; a read error may be responsible. The chain joins TRBV7-9 to TRBJ2-5; perhaps TRBD1 as D (5 bases). CDR3 size: 15 residues. In germline, CDR1 is SEHNR, CDR2 FQNEAQ (reference sequence). CDR3 residues: CASSLGAGFQETQYF. The CDR3, as DNA: TGTGCCAGCAGTTTAGGTGCAGGGTTCCAAGAGACCCAGTACTTC. Supplemented by reference TRBV7-9 and TRBJ2-5, the full variable domain reads DTGVSQNPRHKITKRGQNVTFRCDPISEHNRLYWYRQTLGQGPEFLTYFQNEAQLEKSRLLSDRFSAERPKGSFSTLEIQRTEQGDSAMYLCASSLGAGFQETQYFGPGTRLLVL.

The V gene is TRBV18, the J gene TRBJ2-3, with 7 bases fitting TRBD1. Germline V gene sequence: CDR1 KGHSH, CDR2 LQKENI. The CDR3 sequence is 16 residues long. Germline trimming cut 3 bases from V and 9 bases from J; bases unmatched to any gene: 15. In nucleotides, the CDR3 is TGTGCCAGCTCACCCCCCGGCACAGGGGACAGTAGGACGCAGTATTTT. It codes for CASSPPGTGDSRTQYF.

DNA of the CDR3: TGTGCCTCGCTCCACAGCGCGACTAGTCCGGATACGCAGTATTTT. It yields the protein CASLHSATSPDTQYF. The chain uses TRBV10-3 and TRBJ2-3; D may be TRBD2 (6 bases). Germline values: CDR1 ENHRY, CDR2 SYGVKD. The V end lost 11 bases, the J end lost 6 bases, and 24 bases lay between the germline ends. The CDR3 spans 15 residues.

The V and J genes are TRBV9 and TRBJ2-7, with a weak D call TRBD2 (6 bases). Trimming took 3 bases from V and 1 from J, leaving 14 bases between them. The CDR3 has 15 residues. The germline V gene encodes CDR1 SGDLS and CDR2 YYNGEE. CDR3 amino acids: CASSAAGTPSYEQYF. The CDR3 nucleotides read TGTGCCAGCAGCGCCGCCGGGACTCCTTCCTACGAGCAGTACTTC.

The V gene is TRBV5-6, the J gene TRBJ2-7; 7 bases are shared with TRBD2. Germline loops: CDR1 SGHDT, CDR2 YYEEEE. With 1 base clipped from V and 4 bases from J, the junction kept 8 bases outside the gene matches. The CDR3 is 15 residues long. Written as DNA, the CDR3 is TGTGCCAGCAGCTTGTTCCGGGAGGACATATACGAGCAGTACTTC. This translates into CASSLFREDIYEQYF.

The J gene is TRBJ2-7, the V gene TRBV5-1, with TRBD2 matching 9 bases. The ends lost 4 bases at V and 5 bases at J; junction bases unmatched: 7. This CDR3 has 14 residues. In germline, CDR1 is SGHRS, CDR2 YFSETQ. CDR3 residues: CASSKSGGNDEQYF. The DNA for the CDR3 is TGCGCCAGCAGCAAGAGCGGGGGGAACGACGAGCAGTACTTC.

The CDR3 DNA follows: TGTGCCAGCAGGGGGCAAGGGAAGCAGGGCTACACCTTC. It yields the protein CASRGQGKQGYTF. The V and J genes are TRBV2 and TRBJ1-2, with a possible D match to TRBD1 (5 bases). Deletions cut 6 bases from V and 8 bases from J, with 16 bases between. CDR1 SNHLY and CDR2 FYNNEI come from the germline V gene. CDR3 length: 13 amino acids.

The V gene is TRBV27, the J gene TRBJ2-7; TRBD1 matches at 11 bases. With 4 bases clipped from V and 4 bases from J, the junction kept 3 bases outside the gene matches. The length of the CDR3 is 14 residues. Germline V gene lookup returns CDR1 MNHEY and CDR2 SMNVEV (reference sequence). CDR3 bases: TGTGCCAGCAGTTGGGGACAGGGGGGATACGAGCAGTACTTC. Amino acid sequence: CASSWGQGGYEQYF.

This sequence joins TRBV5-1 and TRBJ2-3; D not resolved. Looked up from germline, CDR1 is SGHRS and CDR2 is YFSETQ. This CDR3 has 14 residues. The V and J ends lost 1 base and 2 bases respectively, with 8 bases between them. CDR3 coding DNA: TGCGCCAGCAGCTTGAACGGTTACACAGATACGCAGTATTTT. It specifies CASSLNGYTDTQYF. Variable domain in full (rest from reference TRBV5-1 and TRBJ2-3): KAGVTQTPRYLIKTRGQQVTLSCSPISGHRSVSWYQQTPGQGLQFLFEYFSETQRNKGNFPGRFSGRQFSNSRSEMNVSTLELGDSALYLCASSLNGYTDTQYFGPGTRLTVL.

This clone turned up a few times. The chain recombines TRBV10-3 with TRBJ2-1, with D maybe TRBD2 (5 bases). The CDR3 is 15 amino acids. Germline assignment: CDR1 ENHRY and CDR2 SYGVKD. V shed 3 bases and J shed 7 bases, with 16 bases lying between them. This CDR3 is CAISDSRTFGNEQFF. DNA of the CDR3: TGTGCCATCAGTGATTCTCGGACTTTCGGGAATGAGCAGTTCTTC.

This chain's CDR3 is CASSLRGVWGETQYF. In nucleotides, the CDR3 is TGTGCCAGCAGTCTCCGGGGGGTTTGGGGAGAGACCCAGTACTTC. The chain uses TRBV27 and TRBJ2-5, with 7 bases fitting TRBD2. Germline CDR1 and CDR2: MNHEY and SMNVEV (reference sequence). The V gene end was trimmed by 5 bases and the J gene end by 4 bases; junction bases not matched to a gene: 10. CDR3 length: 15 amino acids.

The chain has TRBV15 and TRBJ2-2, with 11 bases lining up with TRBD1. The CDR3 extends over 20 amino acids. Losses at the gene ends were 2 bases for V and 5 bases for J; bases not matched to a gene: 16. The germline V gene encodes CDR1 LNHNV and CDR2 YYDKDF (reference sequence). CDR3 residues: CATSRHPGQGASMGTGELFF. DNA of the CDR3: TGTGCCACCAGCAGACATCCAGGACAGGGGGCGTCGATGGGTACCGGGGAGCTGTTTTTT.

This clone has a handful of counts. The chain is built from TRBV7-3 and TRBJ1-1; 7 bases are a match to TRBD1. The germline gives CDR1 SGHTA, CDR2 FQGTGA. The CDR3 is 15 amino acids. After removal of 5 bases from V and 4 bases from J, the junction contained 10 bases not matched to a gene. The CDR3 coding sequence is TGTGCCAGCAGCCCAAACTCCGACAGGGCCACTGAAGCTTTCTTT. Its translation is CASSPNSDRATEAFF.

The chain is built from TRBV18 and TRBJ1-4; D possibly corresponds to TRBD1 (5 bases). The germline V gene encodes CDR1 KGHSH and CDR2 LQKENI. The V end lost 1 base, the J end lost 5 bases, and 11 bases lay between the germline ends. The CDR3 is made up of 15 amino acids. CDR3 DNA: TGTGCCAGCTCACCACAACAGGATCTCAATGAAAAACTGTTTTTT. This sequence encodes CASSPQQDLNEKLFF. Filled out from reference TRBV18 and TRBJ1-4, the complete variable domain reads NAGVMQNPRHLVRRRGQEARLRCSPMKGHSHVYWYRQLPEEGLKFMVYLQKENIIDESGMPKERFSAEFPKEGPSILRIQQVVRGDSAAYFCASSPQQDLNEKLFFGSGTQLSVL.

The V call is TRBV6-1, the J call TRBJ1-5, with TRBD1 identical over 9 bases. J gave up 5 bases and V 8 bases, and 7 bases lay outside the gene matches. The CDR3 has 14 amino acids. Looked up from germline, CDR1 is MNHNS and CDR2 is SASEGT. This CDR3 is CASDFTGGYQPQHF. For the CDR3, the DNA is TGTGCCAGCGACTTTACAGGGGGCTATCAGCCCCAGCATTTT.

The CDR3 protein is CASSETSGTPYNEQFF. CDR3 nucleotides: TGCGCCAGCAGTGAGACTAGCGGGACCCCCTACAATGAGCAGTTCTTC. J is TRBJ2-1 and V is TRBV10-1, with 10 bases aligning to TRBD2. Per the germline V gene, CDR1 is WNHNN and CDR2 is SYGVQD (reference sequence). J was trimmed by 2 bases and V by 2 bases; bases with no gene match: 3. CDR3 length equals 16 residues.

The chain couples TRBV9 to TRBJ2-7, with D unresolved. V lost 5 bases and J lost 8, with 11 bases in between. In germline, CDR1 is SGDLS, CDR2 YYNGEE. The length of the CDR3 is 11 residues. The CDR3 loop reads CASRLLEKQYF. CDR3 DNA: TGTGCCAGCAGACTTCTCGAGAAGCAGTACTTC.

This clone has just a few counts. The chain employs TRBV19 and TRBJ1-5, with 8 bases aligning to TRBD1. The CDR3 has 15 amino acids. Germline loops: CDR1 LNHDA, CDR2 SQIVND (reference sequence). Losses at the gene ends were 5 bases for V and 3 bases for J; bases not matched to a gene: 6. The CDR3 bases are TGTGCCAGTAGTCCGGGGACAGGACTCAATCAGCCCCAGCATTTT. This gives the protein CASSPGTGLNQPQHF. Full variable domain (outside the CDR3, taken from reference TRBV19 and TRBJ1-5): DGGITQSPKYLFRKEGQNVTLSCEQNLNHDAMYWYRQDPGQGLRLIYYSQIVNDFQKGDIAEGYSVSREKKESFPLTVTSAQKNPTAFYLCASSPGTGLNQPQHFGDGTRLSIL.